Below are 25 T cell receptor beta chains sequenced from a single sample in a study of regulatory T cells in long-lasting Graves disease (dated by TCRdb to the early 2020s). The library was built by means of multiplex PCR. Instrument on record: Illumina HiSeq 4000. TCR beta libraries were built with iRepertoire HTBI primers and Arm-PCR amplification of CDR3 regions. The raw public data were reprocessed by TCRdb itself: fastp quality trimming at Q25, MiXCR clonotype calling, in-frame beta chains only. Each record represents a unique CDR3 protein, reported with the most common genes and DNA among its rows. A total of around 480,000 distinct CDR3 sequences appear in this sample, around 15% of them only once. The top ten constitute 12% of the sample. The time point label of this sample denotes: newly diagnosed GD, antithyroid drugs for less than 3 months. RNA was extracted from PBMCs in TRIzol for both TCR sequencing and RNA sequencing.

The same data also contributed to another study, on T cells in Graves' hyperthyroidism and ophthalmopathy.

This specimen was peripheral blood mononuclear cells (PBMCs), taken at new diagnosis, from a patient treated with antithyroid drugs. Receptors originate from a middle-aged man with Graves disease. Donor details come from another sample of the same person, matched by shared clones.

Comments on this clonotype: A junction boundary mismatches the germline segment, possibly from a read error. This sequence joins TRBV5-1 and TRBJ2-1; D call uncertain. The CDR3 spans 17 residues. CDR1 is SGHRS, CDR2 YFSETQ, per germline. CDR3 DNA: TGTGCCAGCAGCGTAGGATCGGAAGGGCAAAATTTCAACGAGCAGTTCTTC. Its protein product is CASSVGSEGQNFNEQFF.

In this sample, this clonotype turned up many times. The CDR3 coding sequence is TGTGCCAGCAGCCAAGATGGACTAGCGGGAAGAGATACGCAGTATTTT. Its translation: CASSQDGLAGRDTQYF. This sequence joins TRBV4-2 and TRBJ2-3; 12 bases match TRBD2. CDR1 is LGHNA, CDR2 YNFKEQ, per germline. Trimming took 0 bases from V and 5 from J; bases not matched to a gene: 3. CDR3 length equals 16 residues.

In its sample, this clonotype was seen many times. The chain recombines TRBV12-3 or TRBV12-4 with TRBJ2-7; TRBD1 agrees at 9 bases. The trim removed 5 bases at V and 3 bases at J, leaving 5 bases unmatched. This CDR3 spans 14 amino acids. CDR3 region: CASSPATGGYEQYF. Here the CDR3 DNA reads TGTGCCAGCAGTCCCGCGACAGGGGGCTACGAGCAGTACTTC.

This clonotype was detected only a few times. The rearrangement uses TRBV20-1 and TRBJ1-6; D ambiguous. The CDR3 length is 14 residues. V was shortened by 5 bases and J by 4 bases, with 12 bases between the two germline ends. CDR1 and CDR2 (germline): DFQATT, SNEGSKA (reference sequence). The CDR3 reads CSAYKGVYNSPLHF. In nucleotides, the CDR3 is TGCAGTGCTTATAAGGGTGTTTATAATTCACCCCTCCACTTT.

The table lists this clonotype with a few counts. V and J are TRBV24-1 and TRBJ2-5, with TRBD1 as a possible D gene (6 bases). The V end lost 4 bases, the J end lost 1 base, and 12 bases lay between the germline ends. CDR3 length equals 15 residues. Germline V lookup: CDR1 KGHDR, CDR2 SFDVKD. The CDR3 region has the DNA TGTGCCACCAGTGACCCCGGGACATCCCAAGAGACCCAGTACTTC. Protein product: CATSDPGTSQETQYF.

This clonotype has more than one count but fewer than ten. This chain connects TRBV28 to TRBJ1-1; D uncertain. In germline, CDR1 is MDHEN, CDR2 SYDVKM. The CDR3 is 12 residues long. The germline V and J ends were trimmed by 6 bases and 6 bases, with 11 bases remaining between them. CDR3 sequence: CASRGGYAEAFF. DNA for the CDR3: TGTGCCAGCAGGGGCGGGTACGCTGAAGCTTTCTTT. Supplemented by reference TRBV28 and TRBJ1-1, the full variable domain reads DVKVTQSSRYLVKRTGEKVFLECVQDMDHENMFWYRQDPGLGLRLIYFSYDVKMKEKGDIPEGYSVSREKKERFSLILESASTNQTSMYLCASRGGYAEAFFGQGTRLTVV.

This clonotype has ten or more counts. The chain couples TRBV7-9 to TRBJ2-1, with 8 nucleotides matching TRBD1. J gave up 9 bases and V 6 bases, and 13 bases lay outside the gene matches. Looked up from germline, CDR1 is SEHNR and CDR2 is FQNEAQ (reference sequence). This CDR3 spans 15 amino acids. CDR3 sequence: CASSLLTGGKGEQFF. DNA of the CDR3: TGTGCCAGCAGTCTGTTAACAGGGGGTAAGGGTGAGCAGTTCTTC. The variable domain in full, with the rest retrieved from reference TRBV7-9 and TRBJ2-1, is DTGVSQNPRHKITKRGQNVTFRCDPISEHNRLYWYRQTLGQGPEFLTYFQNEAQLEKSRLLSDRFSAERPKGSFSTLEIQRTEQGDSAMYLCASSLLTGGKGEQFFGPGTRLTVL.

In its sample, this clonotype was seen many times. The CDR3 sequence: CSAREGGNTYEQYF. As DNA, the CDR3 is TGCAGTGCTAGAGAGGGCGGAAATACCTACGAGCAGTACTTC. The chain combines TRBV20-1 with TRBJ2-7; unclear D gene. V was clipped by 0 bases and J by 2 bases, with 11 bases between them. The V gene's germline CDR1 is DFQATT and CDR2 SNEGSKA (reference sequence). The CDR3 covers 14 residues.

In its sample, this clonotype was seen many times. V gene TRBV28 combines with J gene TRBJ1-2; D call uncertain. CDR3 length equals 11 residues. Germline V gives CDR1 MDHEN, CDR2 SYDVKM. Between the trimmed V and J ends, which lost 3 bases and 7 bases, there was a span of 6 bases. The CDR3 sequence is CASSFYSGYTF. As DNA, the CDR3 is TGTGCCAGCAGTTTTTACTCTGGCTACACCTTC.

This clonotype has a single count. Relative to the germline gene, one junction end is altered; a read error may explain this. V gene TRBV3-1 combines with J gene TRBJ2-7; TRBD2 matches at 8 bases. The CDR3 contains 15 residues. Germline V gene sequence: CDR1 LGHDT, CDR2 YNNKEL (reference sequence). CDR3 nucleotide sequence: TGCGCCAGCAGCCAAGGGCGGGAGGCCACCTACGAGCAGTACTTC. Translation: CASSQGREATYEQYF.

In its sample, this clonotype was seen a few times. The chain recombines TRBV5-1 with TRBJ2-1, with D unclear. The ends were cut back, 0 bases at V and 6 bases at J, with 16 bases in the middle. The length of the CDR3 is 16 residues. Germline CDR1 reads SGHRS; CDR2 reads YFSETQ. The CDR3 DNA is TGCGCCAGCAGCTTGGATGTCAAAAGGCCTATCAATGAGCAGTTCTTC. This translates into CASSLDVKRPINEQFF.

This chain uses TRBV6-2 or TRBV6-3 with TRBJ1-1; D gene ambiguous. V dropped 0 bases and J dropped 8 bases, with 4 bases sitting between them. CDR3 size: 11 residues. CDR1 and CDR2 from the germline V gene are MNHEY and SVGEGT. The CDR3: CASSYSEEAFF. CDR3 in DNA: TGTGCCAGCAGTTACTCCGAGGAAGCTTTCTTT.

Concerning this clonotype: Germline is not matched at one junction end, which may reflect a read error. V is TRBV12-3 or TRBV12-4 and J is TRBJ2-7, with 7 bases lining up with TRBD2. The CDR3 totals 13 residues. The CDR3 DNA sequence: TGTGTCAGCAGTGAGCGGGATACGTACGAGCAGTACTTC. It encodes CVSSERDTYEQYF.

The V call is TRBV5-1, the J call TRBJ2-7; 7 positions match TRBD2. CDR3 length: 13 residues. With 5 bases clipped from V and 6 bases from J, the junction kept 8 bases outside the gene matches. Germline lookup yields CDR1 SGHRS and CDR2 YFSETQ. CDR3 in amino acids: CASRPTSLGEQYF. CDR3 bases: TGCGCCAGCAGGCCGACTAGCCTCGGCGAGCAGTACTTC.

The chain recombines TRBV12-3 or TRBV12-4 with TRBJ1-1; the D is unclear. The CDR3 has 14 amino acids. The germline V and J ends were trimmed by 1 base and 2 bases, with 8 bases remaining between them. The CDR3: CASSLDTVNTEAFF. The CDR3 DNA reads TGTGCCAGCAGTTTAGATACAGTTAACACTGAAGCTTTCTTT.

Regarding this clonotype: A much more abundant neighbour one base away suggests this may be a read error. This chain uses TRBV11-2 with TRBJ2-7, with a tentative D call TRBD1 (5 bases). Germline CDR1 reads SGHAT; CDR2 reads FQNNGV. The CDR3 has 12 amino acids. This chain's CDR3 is CANSTTVYEQYF. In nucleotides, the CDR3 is TGTGCCAACAGCACGACAGTCTACGAGCAGTACTTC. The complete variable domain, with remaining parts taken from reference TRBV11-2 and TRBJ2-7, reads EAGVAQSPRYKIIEKRQSVAFWCNPISGHATLYWYQQILGQGPKLLIQFQNNGVVDDSQLPKDRFSAERLKGVDSTLKIQPAKLEDSAVYLCANSTTVYEQYFGPGTRLTVT.

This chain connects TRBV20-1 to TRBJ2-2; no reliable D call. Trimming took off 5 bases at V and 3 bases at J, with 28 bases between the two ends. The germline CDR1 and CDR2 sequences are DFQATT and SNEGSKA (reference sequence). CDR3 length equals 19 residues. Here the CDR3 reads CSASGPHQKSSRYTGELFF. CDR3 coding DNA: TGCAGTGCTTCGGGCCCTCACCAAAAAAGTTCTAGATACACCGGGGAGCTGTTTTTT.

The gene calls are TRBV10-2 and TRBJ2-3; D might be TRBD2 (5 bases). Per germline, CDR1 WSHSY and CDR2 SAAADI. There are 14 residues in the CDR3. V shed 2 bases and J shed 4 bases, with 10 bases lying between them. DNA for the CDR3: TGCGCCAGCAGTGAGGCTAGCACCCCAGATACGCAGTATTTT. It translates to CASSEASTPDTQYF.

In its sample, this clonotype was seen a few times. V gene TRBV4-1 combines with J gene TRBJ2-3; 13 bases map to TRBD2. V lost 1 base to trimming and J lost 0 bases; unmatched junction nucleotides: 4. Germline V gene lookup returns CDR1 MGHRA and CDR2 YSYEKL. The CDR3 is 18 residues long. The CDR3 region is CASSQGLAGGTSTDTQYF. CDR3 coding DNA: TGCGCCAGCAGCCAAGGACTAGCGGGAGGAACTAGCACAGATACGCAGTATTTT.

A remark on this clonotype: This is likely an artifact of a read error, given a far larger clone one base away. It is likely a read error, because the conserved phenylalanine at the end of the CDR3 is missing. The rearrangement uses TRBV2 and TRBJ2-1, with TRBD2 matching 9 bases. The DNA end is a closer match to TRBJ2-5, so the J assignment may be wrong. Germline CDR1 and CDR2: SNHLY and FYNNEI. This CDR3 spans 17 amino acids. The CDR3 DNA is TGTGCCAGCAGTGAAGCGGTGGCGGGAGGGCTGGGGGAGACCCAGTACCTC. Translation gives CASSEAVAGGLGETQYL.

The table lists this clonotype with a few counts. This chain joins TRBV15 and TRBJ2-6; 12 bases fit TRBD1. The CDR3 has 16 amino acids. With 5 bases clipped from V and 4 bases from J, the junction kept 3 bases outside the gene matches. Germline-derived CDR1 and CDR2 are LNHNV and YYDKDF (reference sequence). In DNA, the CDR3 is TGTGCCACCAGCCGGGACAGGGGGCAAGGGGCCAACGTCCTGACTTTC. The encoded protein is CATSRDRGQGANVLTF.

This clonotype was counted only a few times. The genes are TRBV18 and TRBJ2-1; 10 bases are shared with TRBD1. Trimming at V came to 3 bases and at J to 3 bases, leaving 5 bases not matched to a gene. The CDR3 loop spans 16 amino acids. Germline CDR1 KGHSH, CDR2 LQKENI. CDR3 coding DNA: TGTGCCAGCTCACCTCAACGGACAGGGGGCTACAATGAGCAGTTCTTC. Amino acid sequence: CASSPQRTGGYNEQFF.

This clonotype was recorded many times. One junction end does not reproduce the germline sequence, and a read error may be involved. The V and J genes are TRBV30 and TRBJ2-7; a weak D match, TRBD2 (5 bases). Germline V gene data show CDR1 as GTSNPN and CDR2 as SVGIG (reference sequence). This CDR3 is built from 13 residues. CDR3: CALLRTGTYEQYF. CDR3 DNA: TGCGCCCTCCTCCGGACGGGGACCTACGAGCAGTACTTC.

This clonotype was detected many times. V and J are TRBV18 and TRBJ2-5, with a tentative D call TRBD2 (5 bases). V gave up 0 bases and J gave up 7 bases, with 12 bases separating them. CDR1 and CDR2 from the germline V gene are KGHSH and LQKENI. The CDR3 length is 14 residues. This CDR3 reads CASSPPSQSGTQYF. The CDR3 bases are TGTGCCAGCTCACCACCGTCACAAAGCGGGACCCAGTACTTC.

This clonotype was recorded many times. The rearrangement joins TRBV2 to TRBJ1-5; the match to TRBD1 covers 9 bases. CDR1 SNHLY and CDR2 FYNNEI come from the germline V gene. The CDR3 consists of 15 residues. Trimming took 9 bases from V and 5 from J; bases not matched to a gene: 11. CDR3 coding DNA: TGTGCCAGTAGGACAGGGGAGGTTTCGGATCAGCCCCAGCATTTT. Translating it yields CASRTGEVSDQPQHF. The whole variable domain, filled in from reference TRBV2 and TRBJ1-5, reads EPEVTQTPSHQVTQMGQEVILRCVPISNHLYFYWYRQILGQKVEFLVSFYNNEISEKSEIFDDQFSVERPDGSNFTLKIRSTKLEDSAMYFCASRTGEVSDQPQHFGDGTRLSIL.